The rows below give T cell receptor beta chains drawn from one sample of a study of blood T cell repertoires in COVID-19. Data came from immunoSEQ multiplex PCR; TCRdb stores just in-frame clones and leaves some out. The repertoire includes around 180,000 clones, approximately 89% of them detected once, and approximately 2.7% sits in the top ten. Sequenced: peripheral blood. These receptors came from a middle-aged man with active or convalescent COVID-19. CDR3s include the opening cysteine and the closing phenylalanine or tryptophan. The D gene is left open where the match is weak. Clone size is stated in some rows and not others, as once, few, many or a class when expanded.

d_call j_call v_call clone_size cdr3_aa cdr3_nt
- TRBJ2-3 TRBV3-1/TRBV3-2 - CASSHWTGGDTAGGRTDTQYF TGTGCCAGCAGCCATTGGACAGGGGGAGATACAGCGGGGGGCCGCACAGATACGCAGTATTTT
- TRBJ1-1 TRBV19 few CASSIHPRTVMNTEAFF TGTGCCAGTAGTATACACCCCCGGACAGTAATGAACACTGAAGCTTTCTTT
TRBD2 TRBJ2-3 TRBV24-1 - CARSERGRDTQYF TGTGCCCGATCGGAGCGGGGGAGGGATACGCAGTATTTT
- TRBJ1-5 TRBV19 - CASSTAGFNQPQHF TGTGCCAGTAGTACAGCCGGGTTCAATCAGCCCCAGCATTTT
TRBD2 TRBJ2-1 TRBV10-3 - CAISESAGQKRGGLYEQFF TGTGCCATCAGTGAGTCGGCGGGACAAAAGCGGGGGGGCCTATATGAGCAGTTCTTC
- TRBJ2-1 TRBV12-3/TRBV12-4 few CASSALLGNEQFF TGTGCCAGCAGCGCCCTTCTCGGGAATGAGCAGTTCTTC
- TRBJ2-7 TRBV5-1 - CASSEVIGTAEQYF TGCGCCAGCAGTGAGGTCATTGGGACTGCGGAGCAGTACTTC
TRBD1 TRBJ1-5 TRBV10-3 - CAIGQGEQPQHF TGTGCCATCGGACAGGGGGAACAGCCCCAGCATTTT
TRBD2 TRBJ2-3 TRBV29-1 few CSFSGLADTQYF TGCAGCTTCAGCGGACTAGCTGATACGCAGTATTTT
TRBD2 TRBJ2-1 TRBV15 - CATSRDSPGLAGASYNEQFF TGTGCCACCAGCAGAGATTCTCCGGGACTAGCGGGGGCCTCCTACAATGAGCAGTTCTTC
- TRBJ1-1 TRBV2 few CASSEQGFAGTEAFF TGTGCCAGCAGTGAACAGGGGTTTGCTGGTACTGAAGCTTTCTTT
TRBD1 TRBJ1-4 TRBV4-1 - CASSPPGQGSEKLFF TGCGCCAGCAGCCCCCCGGGACAGGGGAGCGAAAAACTGTTTTTT
- TRBJ1-2 TRBV30 once CAWSGEWGYTF TGTGCCTGGAGTGGGGAGTGGGGCTACACCTTC
- TRBJ1-2 TRBV6-5 - CASRSGTTNYGYTF TGTGCCAGCAGGTCCGGGACAACTAACTATGGCTACACCTTC
TRBD2 TRBJ2-1 TRBV6-2/TRBV6-3 - CASSVAGSLEGEQFF TGTGCCAGCAGCGTAGCGGGGTCTTTGGAGGGTGAGCAGTTCTTC
- TRBJ1-1 TRBV3-1/TRBV3-2 - CASSLQLNTEAFF TGTGCCAGCAGCCTACAATTGAACACTGAAGCTTTCTTT
- TRBJ1-1 TRBV27 - CASSPPPGSPARTEAFF TGTGCCAGCAGTCCCCCCCCGGGTTCCCCAGCGAGGACTGAAGCTTTCTTT
TRBD1 TRBJ1-2 TRBV18 - CASSPQGQGYGYTF TGTGCCAGCTCACCACAGGGACAGGGCTATGGCTACACCTTC
TRBD1 TRBJ1-6 TRBV7-2 - CASSREGTGLSPLHF TGTGCCAGCAGTCGAGAGGGGACAGGTCTTTCACCCCTCCACTTT
TRBD1 TRBJ1-5 TRBV6-1 - CASSEAGTANQPQHF TGTGCCAGCAGTGAAGCGGGGACAGCCAATCAGCCCCAGCATTTT
- TRBJ1-1 TRBV12-3/TRBV12-4 - CASSFQGGTEAFF TGTGCCAGCAGTTTCCAGGGAGGGACTGAAGCTTTCTTT
- TRBJ2-2 TRBV12-3/TRBV12-4 - CASIRAGELFF TGTGCCAGCATTCGGGCCGGGGAGCTGTTTTTT
- TRBJ1-2 TRBV7-9 - CASSLAGSPNYGYTF TGTGCCAGCAGCTTAGCGGGCAGCCCAAACTATGGCTACACCTTC
- TRBJ1-1 TRBV15 - CATSRVGANTEAFF TGTGCCACCAGCAGAGTGGGGGCGAACACTGAAGCTTTCTTT
- TRBJ1-5 TRBV5-6 - CASSLAGNQPQHF TGTGCCAGCAGCTTGGCAGGGAATCAGCCCCAGCATTTT
- TRBJ1-6 TRBV13 - CASSLGQGMSSPLHF TGTGCCAGCAGCTTAGGCCAGGGTATGAGTTCACCCCTCCACTTT
TRBD1 TRBJ1-2 TRBV6-5 - CASSYGDRLYGYTF TGTGCCAGCAGTTACGGGGACAGGCTCTATGGCTACACCTTC
TRBD1 TRBJ1-2 TRBV27 - CASSIRDRGGGYTF TGTGCCAGCAGTATCCGGGACAGGGGAGGCGGCTACACCTTC
- TRBJ2-7 TRBV6-1 - CASSGGFGGGKYEQYF TGTGCCAGCAGTGGCGGTTTTGGCGGGGGCAAATACGAGCAGTACTTC
- TRBJ2-5 TRBV7-2 - CASSVSRETQYF TGTGCCAGCAGCGTATCGCGGGAGACCCAGTACTTC
- TRBJ2-6 TRBV7-9 - CASSPPVLAGANVLTF TGTGCCAGCAGCCCGCCGGTCCTAGCCGGGGCCAACGTCCTGACTTTC
TRBD1 TRBJ2-2 TRBV6-6 - CASSYLTGTAGELFF TGTGCCAGCAGTTACTTGACAGGGACCGCCGGGGAGCTGTTTTTT
TRBD1 TRBJ2-2 TRBV5-1 once CASSLRPGTGVSTGELFF TGCGCCAGCAGCTTGCGCCCCGGGACAGGGGTGAGCACCGGGGAGCTGTTTTTT
- TRBJ2-1 TRBV6-5 - CASSYIRLLGYNEQFF TGTGCCAGCAGTTATATTAGACTCCTCGGCTACAATGAGCAGTTCTTC
- TRBJ1-6 TRBV11-1 - CASSVDSRNSPLHF TGTGCCAGCAGCGTGGACAGCCGTAATTCACCCCTCCACTTT
TRBD1 TRBJ1-2 TRBV5-1 - CASSLNRDRGPPYGYTF TGCGCCAGCAGCTTGAATCGGGACAGGGGACCCCCCTATGGCTACACCTTC
TRBD2 TRBJ2-1 TRBV5-1 - CASSPTSSGGGWGNEQFF TGCGCCAGCAGCCCCACCAGCAGCGGGGGGGGATGGGGCAATGAGCAGTTCTTC
- TRBJ1-2 TRBV5-4 - CASSLGYRDNYGYTF TGTGCCAGCAGCTTGGGGTACAGGGATAACTATGGCTACACCTTC
TRBD1 TRBJ1-1 TRBV30 - CAWSQGTGGYAFF TGTGCCTGGAGCCAGGGGACAGGCGGTTACGCTTTCTTT
TRBD1 TRBJ2-2 TRBV3-1/TRBV3-2 - CASTLQTGQPPGELFF TGTGCCAGCACCCTCCAGACAGGGCAACCCCCCGGGGAGCTGTTTTTT